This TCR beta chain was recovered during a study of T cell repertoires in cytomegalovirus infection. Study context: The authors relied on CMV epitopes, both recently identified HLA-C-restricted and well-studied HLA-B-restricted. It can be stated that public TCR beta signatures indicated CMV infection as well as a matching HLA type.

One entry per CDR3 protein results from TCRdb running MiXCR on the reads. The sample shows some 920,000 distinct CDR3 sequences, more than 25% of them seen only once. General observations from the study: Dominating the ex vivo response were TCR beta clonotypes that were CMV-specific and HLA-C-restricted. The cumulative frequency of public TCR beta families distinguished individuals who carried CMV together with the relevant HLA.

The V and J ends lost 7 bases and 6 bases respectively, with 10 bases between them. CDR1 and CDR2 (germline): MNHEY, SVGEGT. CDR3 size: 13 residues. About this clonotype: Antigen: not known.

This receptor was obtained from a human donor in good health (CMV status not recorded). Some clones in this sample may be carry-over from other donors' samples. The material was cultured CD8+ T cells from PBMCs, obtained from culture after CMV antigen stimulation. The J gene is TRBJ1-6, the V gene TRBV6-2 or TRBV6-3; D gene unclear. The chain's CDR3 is CASMPSPNSPLHF. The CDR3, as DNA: TGTGCCAGCATGCCGTCACCTAATTCACCCCTCCACTTT.